This T cell receptor (beta chain) was sequenced in a study of blood T cell repertoires in COVID-19. The wider study: From T cells, B-cell-depleted T cells, or PBMCs came the material, which was cDNA or gDNA.

The trim removed 4 bases at V and 5 bases at J, leaving 6 bases unmatched. There are 14 residues in the CDR3. Germline V gene sequence: CDR1 LGHDT, CDR2 YNNKEL (reference sequence). Measured with immunoSEQ multiplex PCR; TCRdb has only the in-frame clones, and not every one. The sample records 250,000 to 300,000 clones, approximately 87% being singletons. What was sequenced was peripheral blood. This clonotype was sampled from a man in his fifties or sixties who had recovered from COVID-19. V is TRBV3-1 (or the pseudogene TRBV3-2) and J is TRBJ2-7, with 9 nucleotides matching TRBD2. CDR3 in amino acids: CASSRDLAGNEQYF. CDR3 DNA: TGTGCCAGCAGCCGAGATCTAGCGGGGAACGAGCAGTACTTC.